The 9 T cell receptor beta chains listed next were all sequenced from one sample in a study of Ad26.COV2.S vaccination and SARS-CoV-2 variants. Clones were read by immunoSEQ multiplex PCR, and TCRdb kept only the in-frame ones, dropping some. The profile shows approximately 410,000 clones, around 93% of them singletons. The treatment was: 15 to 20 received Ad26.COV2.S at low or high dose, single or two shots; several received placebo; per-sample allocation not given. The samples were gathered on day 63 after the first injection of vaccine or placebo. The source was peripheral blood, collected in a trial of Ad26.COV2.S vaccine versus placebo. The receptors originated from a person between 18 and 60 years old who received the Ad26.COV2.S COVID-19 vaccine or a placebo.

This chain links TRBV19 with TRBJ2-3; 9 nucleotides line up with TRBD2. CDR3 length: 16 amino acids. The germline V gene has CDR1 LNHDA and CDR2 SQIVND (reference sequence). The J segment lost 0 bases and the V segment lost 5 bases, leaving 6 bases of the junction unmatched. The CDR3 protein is CASSSRTSASTDTQYF. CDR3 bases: TGTGCCAGTAGTTCCCGGACTAGCGCCAGCACAGATACGCAGTATTTT.

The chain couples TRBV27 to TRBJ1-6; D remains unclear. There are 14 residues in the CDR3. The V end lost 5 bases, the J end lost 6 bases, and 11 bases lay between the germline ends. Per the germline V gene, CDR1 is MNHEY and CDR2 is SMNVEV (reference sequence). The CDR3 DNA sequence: TGTGCCAGCAGTACACCCCAGGTTAATTCACCCCTCCACTTT. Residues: CASSTPQVNSPLHF.

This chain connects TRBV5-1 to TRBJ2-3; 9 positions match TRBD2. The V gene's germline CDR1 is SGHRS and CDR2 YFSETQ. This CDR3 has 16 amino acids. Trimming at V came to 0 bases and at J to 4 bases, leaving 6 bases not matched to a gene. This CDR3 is CASSLELAGGADTQYF. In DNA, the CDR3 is TGCGCCAGCAGCTTGGAACTAGCGGGTGGCGCAGATACGCAGTATTTT. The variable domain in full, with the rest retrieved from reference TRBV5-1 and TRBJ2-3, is KAGVTQTPRYLIKTRGQQVTLSCSPISGHRSVSWYQQTPGQGLQFLFEYFSETQRNKGNFPGRFSGRQFSNSRSEMNVSTLELGDSALYLCASSLELAGGADTQYFGPGTRLTVL.

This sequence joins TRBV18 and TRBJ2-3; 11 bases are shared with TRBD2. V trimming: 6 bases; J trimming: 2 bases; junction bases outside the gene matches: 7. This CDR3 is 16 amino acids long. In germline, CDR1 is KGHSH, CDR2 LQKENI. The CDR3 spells CASSLRLAGFTDTQYF. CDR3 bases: TGTGCCAGCTCGCTCAGACTAGCGGGGTTCACAGATACGCAGTATTTT.

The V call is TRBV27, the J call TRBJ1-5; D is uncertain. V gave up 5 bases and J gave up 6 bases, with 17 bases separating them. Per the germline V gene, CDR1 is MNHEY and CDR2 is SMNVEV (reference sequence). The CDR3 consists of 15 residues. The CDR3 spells CASSERGLLGQPQHF. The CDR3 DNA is TGTGCCAGCAGTGAGCGGGGATTATTGGGTCAGCCCCAGCATTTT.

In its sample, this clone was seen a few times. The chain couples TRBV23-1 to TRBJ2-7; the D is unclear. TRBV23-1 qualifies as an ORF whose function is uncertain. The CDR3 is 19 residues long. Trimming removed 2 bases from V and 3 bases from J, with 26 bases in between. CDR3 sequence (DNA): TGCGCCAGCAGTCAACCCCTCGTTGGCCGGGCACAGAGACTCTACGAGCAGTACTTC. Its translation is CASSQPLVGRAQRLYEQYF.

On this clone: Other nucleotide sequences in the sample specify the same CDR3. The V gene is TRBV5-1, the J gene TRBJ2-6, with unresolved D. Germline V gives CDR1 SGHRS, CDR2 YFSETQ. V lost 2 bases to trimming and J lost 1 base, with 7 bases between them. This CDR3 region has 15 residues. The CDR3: CASSLQPSGANVLTF. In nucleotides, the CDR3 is TGCGCCAGCAGCTTACAGCCGTCTGGGGCCAACGTCCTGACTTTC.

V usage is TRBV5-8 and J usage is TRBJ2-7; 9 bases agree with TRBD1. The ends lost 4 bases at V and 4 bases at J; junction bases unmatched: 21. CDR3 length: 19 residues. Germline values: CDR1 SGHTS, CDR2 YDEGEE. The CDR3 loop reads CASSPAGTGSYLGWYEQYF. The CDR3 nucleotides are TGTGCCAGCAGCCCGGCCGGGACAGGGTCGTATCTGGGTTGGTACGAGCAGTACTTC.

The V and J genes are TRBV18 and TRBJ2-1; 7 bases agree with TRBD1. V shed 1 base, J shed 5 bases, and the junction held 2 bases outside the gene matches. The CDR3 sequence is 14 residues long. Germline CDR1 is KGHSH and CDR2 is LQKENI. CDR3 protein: CASSPQRGHNEQFF. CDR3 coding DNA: TGTGCCAGCTCACCACAGAGGGGGCACAATGAGCAGTTCTTC.